This is a list of T cell receptor beta chains from one sample in a study of shared clonotypes between healthy human individuals. Clones were read by immunoSEQ multiplex PCR, and TCRdb kept only the in-frame ones, dropping some. The sample has fewer than 850,000 clones; 90% are singletons. Sequenced: memory CD8+ T cells from PBMCs. The receptors shown here come from a man between 18 and 29 years old in good health. Some clones in this sample may be carry-over from other donors' samples. The CDR3 runs from the conserved cysteine through the conserved F or W. The order of the fields is J gene, D gene, clone size, V gene, CDR3 DNA, CDR3 protein. A D gene is named only where the DNA matches it firmly. A clone size is listed for some rows: how often the clone was seen (once, few, many), or a class if it is expanded.

J: TRBJ1-1
D: TRBD1
size: once
V: TRBV5-6
DNA: TGTGCCAGCAGCTTGGGGGACAGCCTGAACACTGAAGCTTTCTTT
CDR3: CASSLGDSLNTEAFF

J: TRBJ2-1
D: NA
size: NA
V: TRBV27
DNA: TGTGCCAGCAGTTTGGGACTCCTTTACAATGAGCAGTTCTTC
CDR3: CASSLGLLYNEQFF

J: TRBJ1-5
D: NA
size: NA
V: TRBV5-1
DNA: TGCGCCAGCAGCTTAAATGGGGGCAATCAGCCCCAGCATTTT
CDR3: CASSLNGGNQPQHF

J: TRBJ2-3
D: TRBD2
size: NA
V: TRBV9
DNA: TGTGCCAGCAGCGATTCTAGCGGGACCCACTTGCCGGATACGCAGTATTTT
CDR3: CASSDSSGTHLPDTQYF

J: TRBJ1-1
D: NA
size: once
V: TRBV10-3
DNA: TGTGCCATCAGTGGGCGAGGGGCCATGAACACTGAAGCTTTCTTT
CDR3: CAISGRGAMNTEAFF

J: TRBJ2-1
D: NA
size: NA
V: TRBV30
DNA: TGTGCCTGGAGTGTACCGACGCTTCAAAATGAGCAGTTCTTC
CDR3: CAWSVPTLQNEQFF

J: TRBJ1-3
D: NA
size: NA
V: TRBV5-4
DNA: TGTGCCAGCAGCCTAAGGGACCGGTGGGGCCCTGGAAACACCATATATTTT
CDR3: CASSLRDRWGPGNTIYF

J: TRBJ1-4
D: NA
size: NA
V: TRBV2
DNA: TGTGCCAGCAGTGAATCCCATCCCGGGCGTGAAAAACTGTTTTTT
CDR3: CASSESHPGREKLFF

J: TRBJ2-5
D: NA
size: NA
V: TRBV6-5
DNA: TGTGCCAGCAGTCCTATGGGGGCCCAAGAGACCCAGTACTTC
CDR3: CASSPMGAQETQYF

J: TRBJ1-4
D: NA
size: NA
V: TRBV2
DNA: TGTGCCAGCAGTGGCCGCCTTGAAAAACTGTTTTTT
CDR3: CASSGRLEKLFF

J: TRBJ1-1
D: NA
size: few
V: TRBV5-1
DNA: TGCGCCAGCAGCTTCGGGGGAAGGAACACTGAAGCTTTCTTT
CDR3: CASSFGGRNTEAFF

J: TRBJ2-5
D: TRBD2
size: NA
V: TRBV13
DNA: TGTGCCAGCAGGCTTAGCGGGAGAGAGACCCAGTACTTC
CDR3: CASRLSGRETQYF

J: TRBJ2-7
D: TRBD1
size: NA
V: TRBV27
DNA: TGTGCCAGCAGTTCGCAGGGGGCGTTGGAGCAGTACTTC
CDR3: CASSSQGALEQYF

J: TRBJ2-5
D: NA
size: NA
V: TRBV7-9
DNA: TGTGCCAGCAGCTTAGAATCGGGGGAGTTTGAGACCCAGTACTTC
CDR3: CASSLESGEFETQYF

J: TRBJ2-2
D: NA
size: NA
V: TRBV7-2
DNA: TGTGCCAGCAGCCCTAAGGGGCGCCCCGGCACCGGGGAGCTGTTTTTT
CDR3: CASSPKGRPGTGELFF

J: TRBJ2-1
D: NA
size: once
V: TRBV7-9
DNA: TGTGCCATCCCGGCGGACGCGAGCTCCTACAATGAGCAGTTCTTC
CDR3: CAIPADASSYNEQFF

J: TRBJ1-2
D: TRBD1
size: NA
V: TRBV13
DNA: TGTGCCAGCAGCTCAGACAGGGGGTTAGTCAATGGCTACACCTTC
CDR3: CASSSDRGLVNGYTF

J: TRBJ2-5
D: NA
size: once
V: TRBV11-2
DNA: TGTGCCAGCAGCTTAGCGCGGCACGGAAACCAAGAGACCCAGTACTTC
CDR3: CASSLARHGNQETQYF

J: TRBJ1-2
D: TRBD1
size: NA
V: TRBV9
DNA: TGTGCCAGCAGCACTCGGGACAGCGTCTATGGCTACACCTTC
CDR3: CASSTRDSVYGYTF

J: TRBJ2-1
D: NA
size: NA
V: TRBV28
DNA: TGTGCCAGCAGTTCCGGGTCCTACAATGAGCAGTTCTTC
CDR3: CASSSGSYNEQFF

J: TRBJ1-2
D: NA
size: once
V: TRBV5-1
DNA: TGCGCCAGCAGCCCCACCGGAGGTTTTGAGGGCTACACCTTC
CDR3: CASSPTGGFEGYTF

J: TRBJ2-2
D: TRBD2
size: NA
V: TRBV4-3
DNA: TGCGCCAGCAGCCAAGAGCGACTAGCGTTCGGCGGGGAGCTGTTTTTT
CDR3: CASSQERLAFGGELFF

J: TRBJ2-2
D: NA
size: once
V: TRBV4-3
DNA: TGCGCCAGCAGCCAAGGACTAGCCGGGGAGCTGTTTTTT
CDR3: CASSQGLAGELFF

J: TRBJ1-3
D: NA
size: NA
V: TRBV5-6
DNA: TGTGCCAGCAGCTCTGGGACGGAAGACTCTGGAAACACCATATATTTT
CDR3: CASSSGTEDSGNTIYF

J: TRBJ1-2
D: NA
size: NA
V: TRBV7-9
DNA: TGTGCCAGCAGCTTGAAGACAGACCCTGGCCACACCTTC
CDR3: CASSLKTDPGHTF

J: TRBJ1-5
D: NA
size: NA
V: TRBV27
DNA: TGTGCCAGCAGCCAGGGCCCTGCGTGGCCCCAGCATTTT
CDR3: CASSQGPAWPQHF

J: TRBJ2-7
D: TRBD2
size: NA
V: TRBV7-3
DNA: TGTGCCAGCAGCCAAGGACTAGCGGGAGACGAGCAGTACTTC
CDR3: CASSQGLAGDEQYF

J: TRBJ2-7
D: NA
size: once
V: TRBV11-2
DNA: TGTGCCAGCAGCTTATATCCGTCTGCCAAAAACCCCACCTACGAGCAGTACTTC
CDR3: CASSLYPSAKNPTYEQYF

J: TRBJ1-5
D: NA
size: once
V: TRBV5-6
DNA: TGTGCCAGCAGCACCGGGGCTGGAGGCAATCAGCCCCAGCATTTT
CDR3: CASSTGAGGNQPQHF

J: TRBJ2-1
D: NA
size: NA
V: TRBV6-5
DNA: TGTGCCAGCGGGGGCAGGGCTAATGAGCAGTTCTTC
CDR3: CASGGRANEQFF

J: TRBJ1-2
D: TRBD1
size: once
V: TRBV6-5
DNA: TGTGCCAGCAGTCCCCCGGGACAGGGTCTGGGCTACACCTTC
CDR3: CASSPPGQGLGYTF

J: TRBJ2-3
D: NA
size: NA
V: TRBV6-5
DNA: TGTGCCAGCAGTTACGGGTCCGGCACAGATACGCAGTATTTT
CDR3: CASSYGSGTDTQYF

J: TRBJ1-2
D: NA
size: NA
V: TRBV6-6
DNA: TGTGCCAGTGAGGACAACACCTTC
CDR3: CASEDNTF

J: TRBJ2-7
D: TRBD1
size: NA
V: TRBV19
DNA: TGTGCCAGTAGTATTCCCAACAGGGGGCGCTTGGAGCAGTACTTC
CDR3: CASSIPNRGRLEQYF

J: TRBJ2-3
D: NA
size: once
V: TRBV7-6
DNA: TGTGCCAGCAGCTCCAGAGCGGGCCGCACAGATACGCAGTATTTT
CDR3: CASSSRAGRTDTQYF

J: TRBJ2-2
D: NA
size: NA
V: TRBV5-6
DNA: TGTGCCAGCAGCTTGGGACCCACCGGGGAGCTGTTTTTT
CDR3: CASSLGPTGELFF

J: TRBJ2-3
D: NA
size: NA
V: TRBV7-2
DNA: TGTGCCAGCAGCATTATTAGGAGCACAGATACGCAGTATTTT
CDR3: CASSIIRSTDTQYF

J: TRBJ2-2
D: NA
size: few
V: TRBV18
DNA: TGTGCCAGCTCCGGGGGCCCCACCGGGGAGCTGTTTTTT
CDR3: CASSGGPTGELFF

J: TRBJ2-3
D: NA
size: NA
V: TRBV9
DNA: TGTGCCAGCAGCGGAGGACAGTTAACAGATACGCAGTATTTT
CDR3: CASSGGQLTDTQYF

J: TRBJ2-7
D: TRBD1
size: NA
V: TRBV5-4
DNA: TGTGCCAGCAGCTTGTTACCGGGACAGGGCTACGAGCAGTACTTC
CDR3: CASSLLPGQGYEQYF

J: TRBJ1-2
D: TRBD1
size: NA
V: TRBV28
DNA: TGTGCCAGCAGGGGCCCCGGGACAGACTATGGCTACACCTTC
CDR3: CASRGPGTDYGYTF

J: TRBJ2-7
D: NA
size: NA
V: TRBV11-2
DNA: TGTGCCAGCAGCTTCCCCCCCTACGAGCAGTACTTC
CDR3: CASSFPPYEQYF

J: TRBJ2-2
D: NA
size: NA
V: TRBV5-1
DNA: TGCGCCAGCAGCTTGGACCTCAACGGGGAGCTGTTTTTT
CDR3: CASSLDLNGELFF

J: TRBJ2-6
D: TRBD1
size: NA
V: TRBV11-3
DNA: TGTGCCAGCAGCGGACGCGGACAGGACTCTGGGGCCAACGTCCTGACTTTC
CDR3: CASSGRGQDSGANVLTF

J: TRBJ2-7
D: TRBD1
size: NA
V: TRBV7-2
DNA: TGTGCCAGCAGCAAAGACAGGGTCGGTCCCCACGAGCAGTACTTC
CDR3: CASSKDRVGPHEQYF

J: TRBJ2-2
D: NA
size: NA
V: TRBV7-9
DNA: TGTGCCAGCAGCCAGAATGGGGGAACCGACACCGGGGAGCTGTTTTTT
CDR3: CASSQNGGTDTGELFF

J: TRBJ1-1
D: NA
size: few
V: TRBV13
DNA: TGTGCCAGCAGCCGGATTGGGCAGGTGAACCCTGAAGCTTTCTTT
CDR3: CASSRIGQVNPEAFF

J: TRBJ1-2
D: TRBD1
size: NA
V: TRBV10-3
DNA: TGTGCCATCAGTGAGTACGAGACAGGGCCCTACACCTTC
CDR3: CAISEYETGPYTF

J: TRBJ2-1
D: NA
size: NA
V: TRBV7-8
DNA: TGTGCCAGCAGCCCGAACAGCGGCACCTACAATGAGCAGTTCTTC
CDR3: CASSPNSGTYNEQFF